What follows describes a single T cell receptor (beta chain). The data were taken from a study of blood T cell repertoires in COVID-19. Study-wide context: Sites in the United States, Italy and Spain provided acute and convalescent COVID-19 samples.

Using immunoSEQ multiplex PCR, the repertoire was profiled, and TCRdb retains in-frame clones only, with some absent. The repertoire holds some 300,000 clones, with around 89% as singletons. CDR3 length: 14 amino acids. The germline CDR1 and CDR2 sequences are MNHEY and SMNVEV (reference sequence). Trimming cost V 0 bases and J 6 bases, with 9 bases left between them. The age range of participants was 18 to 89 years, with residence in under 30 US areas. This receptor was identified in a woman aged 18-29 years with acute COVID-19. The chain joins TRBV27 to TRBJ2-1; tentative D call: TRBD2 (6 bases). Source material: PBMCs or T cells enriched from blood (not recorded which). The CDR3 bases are TGTGCCAGCAGTTTATCGGGACTCTCCAATGAGCAGTTCTTC. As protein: CASSLSGLSNEQFF.